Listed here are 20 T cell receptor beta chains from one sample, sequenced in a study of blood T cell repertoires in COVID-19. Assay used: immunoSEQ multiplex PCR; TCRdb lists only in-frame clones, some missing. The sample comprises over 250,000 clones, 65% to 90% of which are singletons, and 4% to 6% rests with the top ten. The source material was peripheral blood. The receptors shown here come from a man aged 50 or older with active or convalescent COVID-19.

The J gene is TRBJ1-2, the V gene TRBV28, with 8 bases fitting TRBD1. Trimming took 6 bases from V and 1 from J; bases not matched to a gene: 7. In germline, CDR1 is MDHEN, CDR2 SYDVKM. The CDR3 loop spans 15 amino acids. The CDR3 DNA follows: TGTGCCAGCAGCTCCCAAGGACAGGGTAACTATGGCTACACCTTC. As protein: CASSSQGQGNYGYTF.

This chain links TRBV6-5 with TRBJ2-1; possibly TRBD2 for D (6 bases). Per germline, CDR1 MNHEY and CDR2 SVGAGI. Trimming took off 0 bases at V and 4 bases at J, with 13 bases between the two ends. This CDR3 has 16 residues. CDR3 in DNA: TGTGCCAGCAGTTACTCGACACTAGCAGCTTACAATGAGCAGTTCTTC. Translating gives CASSYSTLAAYNEQFF.

In nucleotides, the CDR3 is TGTGCCAGCAGCCAGGAGAGCGGGCCAGTGTTCAATGAGCAGTTCTTC. This sequence encodes CASSQESGPVFNEQFF. This chain joins TRBV4-2 and TRBJ2-1; D possibly corresponds to TRBD2 (6 bases). The CDR3 sequence is 16 residues long. Germline values: CDR1 LGHNA, CDR2 YNFKEQ. V dropped 3 bases and J dropped 6 bases, with 18 bases sitting between them.

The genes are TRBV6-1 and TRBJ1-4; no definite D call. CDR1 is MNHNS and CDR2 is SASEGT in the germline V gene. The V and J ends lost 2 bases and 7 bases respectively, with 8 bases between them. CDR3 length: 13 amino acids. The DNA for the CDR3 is TGTGCCAGCAGTGAAACTTATTTTGAAAAACTGTTTTTT. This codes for CASSETYFEKLFF.

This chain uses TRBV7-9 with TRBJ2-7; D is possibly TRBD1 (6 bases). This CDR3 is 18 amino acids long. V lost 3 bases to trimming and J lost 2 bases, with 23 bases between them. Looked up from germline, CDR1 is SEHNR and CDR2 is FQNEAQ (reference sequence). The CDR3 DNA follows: TGTGCCAGCAGCTTGAATTCATTACAGGGCAGATCACCCTACGAGCAGTACTTC. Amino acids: CASSLNSLQGRSPYEQYF.

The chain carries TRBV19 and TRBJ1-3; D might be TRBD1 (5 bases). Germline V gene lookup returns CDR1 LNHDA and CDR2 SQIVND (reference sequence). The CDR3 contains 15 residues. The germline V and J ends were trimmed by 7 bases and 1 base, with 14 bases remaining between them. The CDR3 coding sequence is TGTGCCAGTACTGAAACGGGGGGGTCTGGAAACACCATATATTTT. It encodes CASTETGGSGNTIYF.

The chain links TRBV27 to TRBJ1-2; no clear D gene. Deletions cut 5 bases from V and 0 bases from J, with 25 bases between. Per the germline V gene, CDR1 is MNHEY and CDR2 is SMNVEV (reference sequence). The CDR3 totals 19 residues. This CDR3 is CASSPTGSQVLMTNYGYTF. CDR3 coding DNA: TGTGCCAGCAGTCCCACTGGAAGCCAGGTTCTTATGACTAACTATGGCTACACCTTC.

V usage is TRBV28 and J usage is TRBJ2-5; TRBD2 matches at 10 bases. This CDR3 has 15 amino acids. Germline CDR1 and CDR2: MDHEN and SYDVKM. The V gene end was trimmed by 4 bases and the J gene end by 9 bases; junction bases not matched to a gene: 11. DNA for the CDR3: TGTGCCAGCAGTTCCCTAGCGGGAGTAGGGGGGGCCCAGTACTTC. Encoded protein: CASSSLAGVGGAQYF.

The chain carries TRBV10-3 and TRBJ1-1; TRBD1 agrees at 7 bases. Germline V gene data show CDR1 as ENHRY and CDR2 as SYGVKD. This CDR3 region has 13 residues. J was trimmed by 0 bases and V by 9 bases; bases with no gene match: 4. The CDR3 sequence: CAIKQGLNTEAFF. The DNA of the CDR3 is TGTGCCATAAAACAGGGGTTGAACACTGAAGCTTTCTTT.

CDR3 DNA sequence: TGTGCCAGCAGGCCCTGGGGACAATATAATTCACCCCTCCACTTT. This encodes CASRPWGQYNSPLHF. V usage is TRBV28 and J usage is TRBJ1-6, with D possibly being TRBD1 (6 bases). Germline CDR1 is MDHEN and CDR2 is SYDVKM. There are 15 residues in the CDR3. V dropped 6 bases and J dropped 4 bases, with 13 bases sitting between them. Variable domain in full (rest from reference TRBV28 and TRBJ1-6): DVKVTQSSRYLVKRTGEKVFLECVQDMDHENMFWYRQDPGLGLRLIYFSYDVKMKEKGDIPEGYSVSREKKERFSLILESASTNQTSMYLCASRPWGQYNSPLHFGNGTRLTVT.

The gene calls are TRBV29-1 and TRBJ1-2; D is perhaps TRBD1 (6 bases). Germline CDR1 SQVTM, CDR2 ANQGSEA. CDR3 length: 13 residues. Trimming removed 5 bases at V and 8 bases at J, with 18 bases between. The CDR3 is CSVPPLGAEGYTF. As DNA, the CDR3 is TGCAGCGTTCCTCCGTTGGGGGCGGAAGGCTACACCTTC.

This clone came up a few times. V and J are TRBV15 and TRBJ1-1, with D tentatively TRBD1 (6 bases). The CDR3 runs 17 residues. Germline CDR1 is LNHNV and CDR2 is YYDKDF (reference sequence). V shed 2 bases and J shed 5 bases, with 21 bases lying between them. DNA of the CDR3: TGTGCCACCAGCAGACCGTTAAGAGCGGGACACGGGACTGAAGCTTTCTTT. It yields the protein CATSRPLRAGHGTEAFF.

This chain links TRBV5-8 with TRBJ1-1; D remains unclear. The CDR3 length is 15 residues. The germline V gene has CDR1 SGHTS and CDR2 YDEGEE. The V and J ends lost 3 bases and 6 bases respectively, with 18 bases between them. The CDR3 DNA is TGTGCCAGCAGCTGGAATACGGGAATTAGGGCTGAAGCTTTCTTT. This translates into CASSWNTGIRAEAFF.

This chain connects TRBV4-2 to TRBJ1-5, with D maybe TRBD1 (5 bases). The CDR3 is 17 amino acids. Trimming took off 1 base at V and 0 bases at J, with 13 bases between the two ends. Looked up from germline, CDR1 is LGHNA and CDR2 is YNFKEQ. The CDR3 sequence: CASSQGEGANSNQPQHF. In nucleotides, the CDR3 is TGTGCCAGCAGCCAAGGAGAAGGGGCAAATAGCAATCAGCCCCAGCATTTT.

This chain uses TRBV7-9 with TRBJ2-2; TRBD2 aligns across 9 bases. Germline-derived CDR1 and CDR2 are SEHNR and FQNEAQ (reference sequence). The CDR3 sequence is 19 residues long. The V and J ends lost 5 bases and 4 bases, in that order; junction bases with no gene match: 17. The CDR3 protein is CASSPGLAGDPWATGELFF. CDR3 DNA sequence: TGTGCCAGCAGCCCTGGATTAGCGGGAGACCCTTGGGCCACCGGGGAGCTGTTTTTT.

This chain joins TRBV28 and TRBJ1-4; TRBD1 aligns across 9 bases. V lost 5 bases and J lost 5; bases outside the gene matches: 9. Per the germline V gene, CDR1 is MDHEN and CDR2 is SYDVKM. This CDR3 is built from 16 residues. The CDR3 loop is CASSPKHRGRNEKLFF. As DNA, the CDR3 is TGTGCCAGCAGTCCAAAACACAGGGGGCGGAATGAAAAACTGTTTTTT.

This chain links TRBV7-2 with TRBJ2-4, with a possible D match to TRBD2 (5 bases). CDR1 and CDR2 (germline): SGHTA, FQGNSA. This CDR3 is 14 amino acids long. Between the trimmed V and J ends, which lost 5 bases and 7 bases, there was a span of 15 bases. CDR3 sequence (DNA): TGTGCCAGCAGCCGGACTGGTGGGGTGAACATTCAGTACTTC. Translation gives CASSRTGGVNIQYF.

As DNA, the CDR3 is TGTGCCAGCAGCCAAGATTATCGAGCGGGAGGAAATCAGAGAGAGACCCAGTACTTC. Translating it yields CASSQDYRAGGNQRETQYF. The rearrangement links TRBV3-1 (or the pseudogene TRBV3-2) to TRBJ2-5; 9 positions match TRBD2. The germline CDR1 and CDR2 sequences are LGHDT and YNNKEL (reference sequence). The J segment lost 4 bases and the V segment lost 0 bases, leaving 15 bases of the junction unmatched. CDR3 size: 19 residues.

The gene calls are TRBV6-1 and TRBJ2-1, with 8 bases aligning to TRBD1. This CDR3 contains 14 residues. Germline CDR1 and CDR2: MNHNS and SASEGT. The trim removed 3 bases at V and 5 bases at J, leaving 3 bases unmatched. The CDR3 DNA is TGTGCCAGCAGTGACCGGACAGGGAACAATGAGCAGTTCTTC. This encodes CASSDRTGNNEQFF.

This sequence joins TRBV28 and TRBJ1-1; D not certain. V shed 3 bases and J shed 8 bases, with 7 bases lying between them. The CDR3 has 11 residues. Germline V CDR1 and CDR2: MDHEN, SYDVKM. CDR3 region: CASSFGREAFF. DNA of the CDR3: TGTGCCAGCAGTTTCGGTCGGGAAGCTTTCTTT.